This T cell receptor (beta chain) was sequenced in a study of graft-versus-host responses after intestinal transplantation. Study context: Multivisceral, liver-intestinal, or isolated intestinal grafts went to recipients. Tacrolimus and steroids were given for three to four years to all recipients after anti-thymocyte globulin induction.

The assay was immunoSEQ multiplex PCR, and TCRdb's table has in-frame clones only and misses some. The repertoire has 140,000 or so clones, about 93% of them found once; the top ten carry about 0.2%. The CDR3 consists of 12 residues. Trimming took 7 bases from V and 6 from J, leaving 15 bases between them. Per the germline V gene, CDR1 is SQVTM and CDR2 is ANQGSEA. Concerning this clone itself: Its target is unknown.

General study findings and limits: Maximum circulating GvH clone levels tracked with early post-transplant HvG decreases. Graft-donor T cell macrochimerism coincided with high graft-versus-host to host-versus-graft clonal ratios in allografts.

Sequences were derived from unstimulated CD4+ T cells sorted from spleen or lymph node cells, sampled before intestinal transplant. The V and J genes are TRBV29-1 and TRBJ1-2, with D perhaps TRBD1 (6 bases). The receptor's source is a human donor who received an intestinal transplant. DNA of the CDR3: TGCAGCGCCCTTCACAGGGTACATGGCTACACCTTC. It is translated as CSALHRVHGYTF.